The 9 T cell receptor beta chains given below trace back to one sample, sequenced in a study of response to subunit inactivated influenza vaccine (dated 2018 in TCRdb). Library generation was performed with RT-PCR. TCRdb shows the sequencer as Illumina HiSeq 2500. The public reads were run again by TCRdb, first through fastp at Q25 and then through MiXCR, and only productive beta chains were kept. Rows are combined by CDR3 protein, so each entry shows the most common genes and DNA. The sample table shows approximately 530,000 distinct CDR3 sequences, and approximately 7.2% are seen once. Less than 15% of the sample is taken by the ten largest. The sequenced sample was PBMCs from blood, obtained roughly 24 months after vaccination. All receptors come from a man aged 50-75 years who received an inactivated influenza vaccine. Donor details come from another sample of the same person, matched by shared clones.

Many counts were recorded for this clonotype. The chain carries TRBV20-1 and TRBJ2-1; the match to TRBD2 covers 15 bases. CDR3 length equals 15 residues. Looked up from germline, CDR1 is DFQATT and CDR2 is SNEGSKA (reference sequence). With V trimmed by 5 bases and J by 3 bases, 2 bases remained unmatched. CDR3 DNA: TGCAGTGCTGGGACTAGCGGGAGGTTCTACAATGAGCAGTTCTTC. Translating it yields CSAGTSGRFYNEQFF.

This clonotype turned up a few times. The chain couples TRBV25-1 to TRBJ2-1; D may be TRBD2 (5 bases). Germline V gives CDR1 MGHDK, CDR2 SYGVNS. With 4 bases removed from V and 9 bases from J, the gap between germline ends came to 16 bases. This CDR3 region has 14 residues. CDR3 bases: TGTGCCAGCAGTGGTAGCGCTTTGGTGGGTGAGCAGTTCTTC. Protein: CASSGSALVGEQFF. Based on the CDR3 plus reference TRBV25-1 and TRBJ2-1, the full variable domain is EADIYQTPRYLVIGTGKKITLECSQTMGHDKMYWYQQDPGMELHLIHYSYGVNSTEKGDLSSESTVSRIRTEHFPLTLESARPSHTSQYLCASSGSALVGEQFFGPGTRLTVL.

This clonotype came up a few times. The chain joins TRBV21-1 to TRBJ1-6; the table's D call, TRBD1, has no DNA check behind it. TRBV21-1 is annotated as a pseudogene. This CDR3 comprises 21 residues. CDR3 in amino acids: CASSNFPTELFASCYNSPLHF. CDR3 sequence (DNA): TGTGCCAGCAGCAATTTTCCGACAGAACTATTTGCGTCGTGCTATAATTCACCCCTCCACTTT.

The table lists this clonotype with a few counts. In DNA, the CDR3 is TGCAGCGTTGAAGCAGAGAGAACCTACGAGCAGTACTTC. It translates to CSVEAERTYEQYF. The chain recombines TRBV29-1 with TRBJ2-7, with D unresolved. Germline V CDR1 and CDR2: SQVTM, ANQGSEA. The V end lost 1 base, the J end lost 2 bases, and 9 bases lay between the germline ends. This CDR3 contains 13 residues.

CDR3 nucleotide sequence: TGTGCCAGCAGAGAACCGGGACAGGGGCAAGAGACCCAGTACTTC. This gives the protein CASREPGQGQETQYF. The gene calls are TRBV6-1 and TRBJ2-5, with 10 positions matching TRBD1. The CDR3 sequence is 15 residues long. Per the germline V gene, CDR1 is MNHNS and CDR2 is SASEGT. J gave up 2 bases and V 6 bases, and 6 bases lay outside the gene matches.

The CDR3 is CASSTGTSSDIQYF. The DNA of the CDR3 is TGTGCCAGCAGCACCGGGACTAGCAGTGACATTCAGTACTTC. The chain has TRBV5-6 and TRBJ2-4; TRBD2 matches 9 bases. The germline CDR1 and CDR2 sequences are SGHDT and YYEEEE. The ends lost 4 bases at V and 8 bases at J; junction bases unmatched: 7. The CDR3 is 14 residues long. Using reference TRBV5-6 and TRBJ2-4 for the parts outside the CDR3, the full variable domain is DAGVTQSPTHLIKTRGQQVTLRCSPKSGHDTVSWYQQALGQGPQFIFQYYEEEERQRGNFPDRFSGHQFPNYSSELNVNALLLGDSALYLCASSTGTSSDIQYFGAGTRLSVL.

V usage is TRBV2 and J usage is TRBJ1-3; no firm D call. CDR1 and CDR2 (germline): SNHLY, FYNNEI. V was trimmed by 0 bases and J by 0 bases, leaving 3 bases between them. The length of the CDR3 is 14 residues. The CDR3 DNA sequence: TGTGCCAGCAGTGAAGCGCACTCTGGAAACACCATATATTTT. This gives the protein CASSEAHSGNTIYF.

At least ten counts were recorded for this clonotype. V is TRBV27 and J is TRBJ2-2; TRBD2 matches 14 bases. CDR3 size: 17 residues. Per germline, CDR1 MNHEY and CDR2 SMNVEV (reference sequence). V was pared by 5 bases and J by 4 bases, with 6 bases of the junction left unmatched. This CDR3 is CASSRGLAGETTGELFF. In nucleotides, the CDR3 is TGTGCCAGCAGTCGGGGACTAGCGGGGGAGACCACCGGGGAGCTGTTTTTT.

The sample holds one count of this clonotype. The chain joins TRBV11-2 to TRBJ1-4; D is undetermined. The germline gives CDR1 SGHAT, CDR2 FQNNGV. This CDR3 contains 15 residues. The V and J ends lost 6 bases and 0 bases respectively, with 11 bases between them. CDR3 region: CASRPKGTTNEKLFF. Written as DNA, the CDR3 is TGTGCCAGCAGGCCCAAGGGTACAACTAATGAAAAACTGTTTTTT.